One and the same sample provided the 6 T cell receptor beta chains below, sequenced in a study of blood T cell repertoires in COVID-19. Method: immunoSEQ multiplex PCR; TCRdb's copy keeps in-frame clones and lacks some. This repertoire shows fewer than 350,000 clones, about 89% found once; its top ten account for about 5%. Sample: peripheral blood. The receptors shown here come from a man aged 40-49 years with acute or convalescent COVID-19.

The chain joins TRBV18 to TRBJ2-3; D is possibly TRBD2 (6 bases). Germline V gene lookup returns CDR1 KGHSH and CDR2 LQKENI. V was cut by 0 bases and J by 3 bases, with 13 bases left in between. The CDR3 runs to 16 residues. The DNA of the CDR3 is TGTGCCAGCTCACCACCGGCACTAGCTGTTACAGATACGCAGTATTTT. Its protein is CASSPPALAVTDTQYF.

The rearrangement uses TRBV7-8 and TRBJ1-1, with 7 positions matching TRBD1. The CDR3 is 16 residues long. V shed 4 bases and J 2 bases; nucleotides not matched to a gene: 10. CDR1 SGHVS and CDR2 FQNEAQ come from the germline V gene. CDR3 sequence reads: CASSWGQRDYNTEAFF. The CDR3, as DNA: TGTGCCAGCAGCTGGGGACAGAGGGATTATAACACTGAAGCTTTCTTT.

The chain couples TRBV19 to TRBJ2-7; D gene ambiguous. V was shortened by 5 bases and J by 5 bases, with 13 bases between the two germline ends. The CDR3 runs 13 residues. CDR1 and CDR2 from the germline V gene are LNHDA and SQIVND (reference sequence). The CDR3 DNA sequence: TGTGCCAGTAGTCCTCAGAATGCGGACGAGCAGTACTTC. Amino acids: CASSPQNADEQYF.

The sample holds a few counts of this clone. The chain recombines TRBV14 with TRBJ1-1; D uncertain. CDR3 length equals 14 residues. Trimming removed 1 base at V and 1 base at J, with 7 bases between. CDR1 and CDR2 from the germline V gene are SGHDN and FVKESK. CDR3 nucleotide sequence: TGTGCCAGCAGCCAAGTTGGCCGGAACACTGAAGCTTTCTTT. It is translated as CASSQVGRNTEAFF.

The rearrangement joins TRBV18 to TRBJ2-7; the D is unclear. Between the trimmed V and J ends, which lost 2 bases and 2 bases, there was a span of 13 bases. Germline V gene lookup returns CDR1 KGHSH and CDR2 LQKENI. This CDR3 contains 15 residues. CDR3 sequence reads: CASSPAHLFAYEQYF. The DNA for the CDR3 is TGTGCCAGCTCACCAGCACACCTTTTTGCCTACGAGCAGTACTTC.

The chain has TRBV28 and TRBJ1-4; weak D call: TRBD1 (6 bases). The germline V gene has CDR1 MDHEN and CDR2 SYDVKM. The CDR3 contains 15 residues. Between the trimmed V and J ends, which lost 7 bases and 5 bases, there was a span of 17 bases. CDR3 region: CASTTPGGANEKLFF. In nucleotides, the CDR3 is TGTGCCAGCACCACCCCCGGGGGGGCGAATGAAAAACTGTTTTTT.